A single sample is the source of the 8 T cell receptor beta chains below, sequenced in a study of blood T cell repertoires in COVID-19 (dated by TCRdb to the early 2020s). Receptor amplification or capture employed the immunoSEQ multiplex PCR assay. TCRdb mirrors the immuneACCESS table, restricted to in-frame sequences. Some clones are absent from its copies; in checked studies, under half trace to an unresolved V gene, and the reason for the others is unknown. The sample records over 200,000 clones, around 80% of which are singletons. The top ten constitute around 16% of the sample. The material sequenced was PBMCs or T cells enriched from blood (not recorded which). These receptors all come from a man aged 35 to 55 who had recovered from COVID-19.

The chain uses TRBV6-5 and TRBJ1-1; D possibly corresponds to TRBD1 (6 bases). Germline V gives CDR1 MNHEY, CDR2 SVGAGI. This CDR3 is built from 14 residues. Trimming removed 6 bases at V and 5 bases at J, with 16 bases between. The CDR3 sequence is CASRSGQKRTEAFF. CDR3 sequence (DNA): TGTGCCAGCAGATCCGGACAGAAGAGGACTGAAGCTTTCTTT.

V is TRBV20-1 and J is TRBJ2-7; D ambiguous. This CDR3 comprises 13 residues. The germline CDR1 and CDR2 sequences are DFQATT and SNEGSKA (reference sequence). V lost 3 bases to trimming and J lost 3 bases, with 12 bases between them. The CDR3 region has the DNA TGCAGTGCTAGTGGCGGAGCAATCTACGAGCAGTACTTC. As protein: CSASGGAIYEQYF.

Turning to this clone: A junction boundary mismatches the germline segment, possibly from a read error. The chain combines TRBV5-1 with TRBJ1-1; a possible D gene is TRBD1 (6 bases). Germline values: CDR1 SGHRS, CDR2 YFSETQ. This CDR3 comprises 14 residues. CDR3 region: CASRLGGVNTEAFF. In nucleotides, the CDR3 is TGCGCCAGCAGATTGGGGGGCGTGAACACTGAAGCTTTCTTT.

The V gene is TRBV27, the J gene TRBJ2-7; no reliable D call. The ends were cut back, 2 bases at V and 3 bases at J, with 8 bases in the middle. The V gene's germline CDR1 is MNHEY and CDR2 SMNVEV (reference sequence). The CDR3 runs 13 residues. The DNA of the CDR3 is TGTGCCAGCAGTTTAGTCCAGGACTACGAGCAGTACTTC. This gives the protein CASSLVQDYEQYF.

In its sample, this clone was seen a few times. The chain employs TRBV7-3 and TRBJ1-2; possibly TRBD1 for D (5 bases). This CDR3 comprises 14 residues. The germline V and J ends were trimmed by 1 base and 2 bases, with 8 bases remaining between them. Per the germline V gene, CDR1 is SGHTA and CDR2 is FQGTGA. DNA of the CDR3: TGTGCCAGCAGCTTAAGTGCAGGGAACTATGGCTACACCTTC. Encoded protein: CASSLSAGNYGYTF.

For this clone: The same CDR3 can be traced to other DNA sequences in this sample. The CDR3 DNA reads as TGTGCCAGCAGCTTATTGGACAGCTACAATGAGCAGTTCTTC. This translates into CASSLLDSYNEQFF. The V call is TRBV7-2, the J call TRBJ2-1; TRBD1 is a possible D gene (6 bases). V was cut by 2 bases and J by 3 bases, with 8 bases left in between. Germline loops: CDR1 SGHTA, CDR2 FQGNSA. The CDR3 extends over 14 amino acids.

The gene calls are TRBV2 and TRBJ1-1; TRBD1 is a possible D gene (5 bases). V dropped 6 bases and J dropped 0 bases, with 14 bases sitting between them. The CDR3 contains 15 residues. The germline V gene encodes CDR1 SNHLY and CDR2 FYNNEI. The CDR3 DNA is TGTGCCAGCAGGGCCCGCGGAGGGGTGAACACTGAAGCTTTCTTT. This sequence encodes CASRARGGVNTEAFF.

The CDR3 loop is CATSEGGQGNTEAFF. The CDR3 nucleotides are TGTGCCACCAGTGAAGGGGGACAGGGGAACACTGAAGCTTTCTTT. The chain uses TRBV24-1 and TRBJ1-1; TRBD1 agrees at 9 bases. With V trimmed by 4 bases and J by 1 base, 3 bases remained unmatched. The germline V gene has CDR1 KGHDR and CDR2 SFDVKD. The CDR3 is 15 amino acids.